These 7 T cell receptor beta chains were all obtained from the same sample, sequenced in a study of blood T cell repertoires in COVID-19 (dated by TCRdb to the early 2020s). Library preparation used the immunoSEQ multiplex PCR assay. TCRdb took this table from immuneACCESS and kept in-frame rearrangements with V and J called. Such tables lack part of the clones; where checked against another copy, unresolved V genes explain under half of the gap, and the rest is unexplained. The sample table lists around 83,000 clones, 85% to 90% of them with a count of one. The ten largest clones take up roughly 15% of the sample. Sequencing input: peripheral blood. The origin of the receptors is a woman between 70 and 85 years old with acute or convalescent COVID-19.

This clone was seen just once. The chain carries TRBV10-2 and TRBJ2-7, with 8 bases fitting TRBD1. Germline V lookup: CDR1 WSHSY, CDR2 SAAADI. With V trimmed by 1 base and J by 6 bases, 5 bases remained unmatched. CDR3 length: 14 residues. CDR3 in DNA: TGCGCCAGCAGTGAGTGGACAGGGATCGGCGAGCAGTACGTC. It encodes CASSEWTGIGEQYV.

CDR3 in DNA: TGTGCCAGCAGTTTATGGCAGAAAGGCTACACCTTC. It specifies CASSLWQKGYTF. The rearrangement uses TRBV28 and TRBJ1-2, with D hard to call. CDR3 length: 12 amino acids. Germline V CDR1 and CDR2: MDHEN, SYDVKM. Trimming took 0 bases from V and 8 from J, leaving 7 bases between them.

The V gene is TRBV5-1, the J gene TRBJ2-5; TRBD1 aligns across 7 bases. This CDR3 spans 19 amino acids. The germline V gene has CDR1 SGHRS and CDR2 YFSETQ. V lost 0 bases to trimming and J lost 4 bases; unmatched junction nucleotides: 18. CDR3 nucleotides: TGCGCCAGCAGCTTGGCCACACAGGGGCCAGCAAGTTTACCAGAGACCCAGTACTTC. It translates to CASSLATQGPASLPETQYF.

This chain joins TRBV27 and TRBJ2-5; TRBD1 is a possible D gene (6 bases). V was clipped by 6 bases and J by 1 base, with 12 bases between them. The CDR3 loop spans 14 amino acids. Germline V gives CDR1 MNHEY, CDR2 SMNVEV (reference sequence). In nucleotides, the CDR3 is TGTGCCAGCAGCTCCCGGGACACCCAAGAGACCCAGTACTTC. This encodes CASSSRDTQETQYF.

V and J are TRBV29-1 and TRBJ1-5, with TRBD1 matching 8 bases. The CDR3 is 14 amino acids. Losses at the gene ends were 6 bases for V and 6 bases for J; bases not matched to a gene: 10. Germline V gives CDR1 SQVTM, CDR2 ANQGSEA. The CDR3 here is CSVADREGFQPQHF. The CDR3 nucleotides are TGCAGCGTCGCGGACAGGGAAGGGTTTCAGCCCCAGCATTTT.

This chain links TRBV19 with TRBJ2-3; no firm D call. Germline CDR1 reads LNHDA; CDR2 reads SQIVND (reference sequence). The CDR3 extends over 16 amino acids. The ends were cut back, 9 bases at V and 1 base at J, with 20 bases in the middle. In DNA form, the CDR3 reads TGTGCCAGCGCCCCTCTGCCCCTATCGCGCACAGATACGCAGTATTTT. Translation gives CASAPLPLSRTDTQYF.

The rearrangement joins TRBV19 to TRBJ1-5; 10 bases are a match to TRBD1. V was clipped by 6 bases and J by 7 bases; unmatched bases: 9. The CDR3 consists of 15 residues. Germline V gene data show CDR1 as LNHDA and CDR2 as SQIVND (reference sequence). CDR3 region: CASRRPGTGDQPQHF. CDR3 sequence (DNA): TGTGCCAGTAGGAGGCCCGGGACAGGGGACCAGCCCCAGCATTTT. The full variable domain, with the rest looked up from reference TRBV19 and TRBJ1-5, is DGGITQSPKYLFRKEGQNVTLSCEQNLNHDAMYWYRQDPGQGLRLIYYSQIVNDFQKGDIAEGYSVSREKKESFPLTVTSAQKNPTAFYLCASRRPGTGDQPQHFGDGTRLSIL.